This TCR beta chain was documented in a study of OX40 agonist ivuxolimab in advanced cancers. This clone was seen a single time. Some clones are missing from TCRdb's copy, which holds only in-frame ones; the method was immunoSEQ multiplex PCR. The table shows 100,000 to 150,000 clones, with about 92% occurring only once. The specimen comprised CD4+ or CD8+ T cells sorted from blood, sampled in a trial of the OX40 agonist ivuxolimab. The clonotype comes from an adult with an advanced solid tumor such as melanoma, head and neck, liver or kidney cancer.

CDR3 bases: TGTGCCAGCTCACTTGCAGCCGGGACAGGGAAGCAGCCCCAGCATTTT. This gives the protein CASSLAAGTGKQPQHF. The gene calls are TRBV18 and TRBJ1-5, with 9 nucleotides matching TRBD1. The V segment lost 4 bases and the J segment 7 bases; nucleotides outside the gene matches: 11. This CDR3 is 16 amino acids long. Germline V gene sequence: CDR1 KGHSH, CDR2 LQKENI.